Detailed here is one T cell receptor (beta chain). Its antigen is unidentified. CDR1 and CDR2 (germline): LNHDA, SQIVND (reference sequence). Trimming took 4 bases from V and 4 from J, leaving 10 bases between them. CDR3 size: 13 residues. These data come from a study of cytomegalovirus exposure and HLA in healthy donors. Regarding the study as a whole: A later look showed TCR association rates differing by HLA locus, highest for DRB1 and lowest for HLA-C.

A multiplex PCR was run with 60 Vbeta primers and 13 Jbeta primers. Profiling relied on immunoSEQ multiplex PCR, and the TCRdb table lists in-frame clones only, not all of them. This repertoire shows about 140,000 clones, 80% found once; its top ten account for around 4.9%. This TCR was recovered from a male donor in good health and CMV-seronegative. Material for sequencing was PBMCs. This chain links TRBV19 with TRBJ1-1, with a possible D match to TRBD1 (5 bases). CDR3 protein: CASSRGDFTEAFF. CDR3 sequence (DNA): TGTGCCAGTAGTAGGGGGGACTTCACTGAAGCTTTCTTT.